Presented here are 9 T cell receptor beta chains from one specimen sequenced in a study of shared clonotypes between healthy human individuals (dated by TCRdb to about 2020). Receptor amplification or capture employed the immunoSEQ multiplex PCR assay. TCRdb re-hosts the immuneACCESS table, in-frame sequences only. Its copies lack some clones; in the studies checked, an unresolved V gene accounts for under half of them, and the cause for the rest is not known. In this sample the table shows some 2 million clones, roughly 94% of which occur a single time. Jointly, the top ten make up 0.13% of the sample. The material sequenced was naive CD4+ T cells sorted from blood. In the paper's terms, the cell subset or site label means: CD45RA+ positively selected. The receptors originated from a man aged 18 to 30 in good health.

The rearrangement joins TRBV30 to TRBJ1-1; D gene ambiguous. The ends were cut back, 8 bases at V and 0 bases at J, with 10 bases in the middle. This CDR3 is built from 12 residues. Germline V CDR1 and CDR2: GTSNPN, SVGIG (reference sequence). CDR3 DNA sequence: TGTGCCCGACGAGGGCTGAACACTGAAGCTTTCTTT. Protein sequence: CARRGLNTEAFF.

In this sample, this clone turned up once. A read error may account for a junction end that differs from germline. The rearrangement links TRBV10-1 to TRBJ2-1; D may be TRBD1 (6 bases). The CDR3 is 17 residues long. CDR1 WNHNN and CDR2 SYGVQD come from the germline V gene (reference sequence). This chain's CDR3 is CASREWTVWPSYNEQFF. The DNA for the CDR3 is TGCGCCAGCAGGGAGTGGACAGTTTGGCCCTCCTACAATGAGCAGTTCTTC.

On this clone itself: The sample has other DNA sequences that encode this CDR3 too. The chain is built from TRBV28 and TRBJ1-2; TRBD1 might be the D (5 bases). V lost 3 bases and J 3 bases, leaving 8 bases between the germline ends. From germline, CDR1 is MDHEN and CDR2 SYDVKM. CDR3 length: 13 residues. CDR3 sequence (DNA): TGTGCCAGCAGTTTGAGCAGGGACTATGGCTACACCTTC. It translates to CASSLSRDYGYTF.

The chain uses TRBV5-1 and TRBJ1-4; D gene unclear. The germline V and J ends were trimmed by 3 bases and 8 bases, with 14 bases remaining between them. The length of the CDR3 is 14 residues. The V gene's germline CDR1 is SGHRS and CDR2 YFSETQ. CDR3 nucleotides: TGCGCCAGCAGCTCCTCACCGGATGGCGAAAAACTGTTTTTT. Its protein is CASSSSPDGEKLFF.

The chain employs TRBV4-2 and TRBJ1-1; D is unresolved. Trimming removed 6 bases at V and 1 base at J, with 6 bases between. This CDR3 has 12 amino acids. Germline loops: CDR1 LGHNA, CDR2 YNFKEQ. CDR3 DNA sequence: TGTGCCAGCAGTATGTGGAACACTGAAGCTTTCTTT. This codes for CASSMWNTEAFF.

The rearrangement joins TRBV7-9 to TRBJ1-1; D not resolved. V was pared by 5 bases and J by 6 bases, with 10 bases between. The CDR3 is made up of 12 amino acids. Germline loops: CDR1 SEHNR, CDR2 FQNEAQ (reference sequence). This CDR3 reads CASSNDRAEAFF. The CDR3 DNA reads TGTGCCAGCAGCAACGACCGCGCTGAAGCTTTCTTT.

In its sample, this clone was seen once. Here the CDR3 DNA reads TGTGCCAGCAGCCGTATGACAGGGGCCCCCTACGAGCAGTACTTC. It codes for CASSRMTGAPYEQYF. V usage is TRBV9 and J usage is TRBJ2-7; 8 nucleotides match TRBD1. Trimming removed 4 bases from V and 2 bases from J; junction bases left unmatched: 8. CDR3 length: 15 residues. CDR1 is SGDLS and CDR2 is YYNGEE in the germline V gene.

In DNA, the CDR3 is TGCGCCAGCAGCTTGGAAAGGAGAGCACCCCTCCACTTT. Its translation is CASSLERRAPLHF. This chain uses TRBV5-1 with TRBJ1-6; no reliable D call. Trimming removed 0 bases at V and 11 bases at J, with 9 bases between. Germline CDR1 reads SGHRS; CDR2 reads YFSETQ. CDR3 length equals 13 residues.

The CDR3 sequence: CASSSPGLGNSPLHF. Here the CDR3 DNA reads TGTGCCAGCAGTTCGCCGGGATTGGGCAATTCACCCCTCCACTTT. V and J are TRBV28 and TRBJ1-6; unclear D gene. Germline loops: CDR1 MDHEN, CDR2 SYDVKM. The CDR3 is made up of 15 amino acids. Trimming shortened V by 4 bases and J by 7 bases, and 14 bases separated the two germline ends. The full variable domain, with the rest looked up from reference TRBV28 and TRBJ1-6, is DVKVTQSSRYLVKRTGEKVFLECVQDMDHENMFWYRQDPGLGLRLIYFSYDVKMKEKGDIPEGYSVSREKKERFSLILESASTNQTSMYLCASSSPGLGNSPLHFGNGTRLTVT.